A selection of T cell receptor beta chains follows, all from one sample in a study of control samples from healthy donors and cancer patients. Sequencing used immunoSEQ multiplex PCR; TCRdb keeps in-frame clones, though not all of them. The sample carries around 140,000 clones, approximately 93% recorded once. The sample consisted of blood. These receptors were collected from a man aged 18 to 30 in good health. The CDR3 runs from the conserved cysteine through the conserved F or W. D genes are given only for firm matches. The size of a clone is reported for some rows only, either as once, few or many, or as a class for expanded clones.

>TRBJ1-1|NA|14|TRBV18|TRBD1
CASSETGKNTEAFF
TGTGCCAGCTCTGAGACAGGGAAGAACACTGAAGCTTTCTTT
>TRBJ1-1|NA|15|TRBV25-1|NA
CASSTLPVGGTEAFF
TGTGCCAGCAGCACCCTACCAGTCGGGGGCACTGAAGCTTTCTTT
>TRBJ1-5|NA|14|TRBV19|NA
CASSTPYGNQPQHF
TGTGCCAGTAGTACCCCCTATGGCAATCAGCCCCAGCATTTT
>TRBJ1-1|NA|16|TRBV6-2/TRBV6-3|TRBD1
CASSYGGTGHNTEAFF
TGTGCCAGCAGTTACGGTGGGACAGGACATAACACTGAAGCTTTCTTT
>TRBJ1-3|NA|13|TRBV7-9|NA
CASILPLGDTIYF
TGTGCCAGCATCTTACCCCTGGGGGACACCATATATTTT
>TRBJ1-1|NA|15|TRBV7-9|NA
CASSLVRTSGTEAFF
TGTGCCAGCAGCTTAGTCCGGACCAGTGGGACTGAAGCTTTCTTT
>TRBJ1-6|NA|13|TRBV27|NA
CASSFASRIPLHF
TGTGCCAGCAGTTTTGCAAGTCGGATCCCCCTCCACTTT
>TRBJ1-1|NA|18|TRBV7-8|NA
CASSLKGLDRTLNTEAFF
TGTGCCAGCAGCTTAAAGGGGCTTGACAGAACCCTGAACACTGAAGCTTTCTTT
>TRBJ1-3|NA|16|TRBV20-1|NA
CSASSEQIGSGNTIYF
TGCAGTGCTAGTTCAGAACAGATCGGATCTGGAAACACCATATATTTT
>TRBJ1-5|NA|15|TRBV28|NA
CASSLGLYSNQPQHF
TGTGCCAGCAGTTTAGGGCTCTATAGCAATCAGCCCCAGCATTTT
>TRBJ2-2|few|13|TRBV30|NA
CAWRVGGTGELFF
TGTGCCTGGAGGGTTGGGGGCACCGGGGAGCTGTTTTTT